The entry below describes one TCR beta chain. Its antigen is undetermined. The sample is drawn from a study of CD8 T cells in ankylosing spondylitis. The study's findings and limits: A TCR beta motif of fewer than 10 highly homologous variants seemed to mark ankylosing spondylitis blood.

TCRdb re-called the 5' RACE reads through MiXCR, storing one row per CDR3 protein. The data show under 130,000 distinct CDR3 sequences, less than 25% seen once. The CDR3 is made up of 18 amino acids. CDR1 is SGHNT, CDR2 YYREEE, per germline (reference sequence). V lost 3 bases and J lost 1; bases outside the gene matches: 9. The TCR originated in a male donor with ankylosing spondylitis. The chain is built from TRBV5-4 and TRBJ2-6; 8 bases line up with TRBD1. Source material: synovial fluid, either unsorted or a sorted T cell fraction (not recorded which). The CDR3 reads CASSSTTGVGSGANVLTF. The DNA of the CDR3 is TGTGCCAGCAGCTCGACGACAGGGGTTGGGTCTGGGGCCAACGTCCTGACTTTC.